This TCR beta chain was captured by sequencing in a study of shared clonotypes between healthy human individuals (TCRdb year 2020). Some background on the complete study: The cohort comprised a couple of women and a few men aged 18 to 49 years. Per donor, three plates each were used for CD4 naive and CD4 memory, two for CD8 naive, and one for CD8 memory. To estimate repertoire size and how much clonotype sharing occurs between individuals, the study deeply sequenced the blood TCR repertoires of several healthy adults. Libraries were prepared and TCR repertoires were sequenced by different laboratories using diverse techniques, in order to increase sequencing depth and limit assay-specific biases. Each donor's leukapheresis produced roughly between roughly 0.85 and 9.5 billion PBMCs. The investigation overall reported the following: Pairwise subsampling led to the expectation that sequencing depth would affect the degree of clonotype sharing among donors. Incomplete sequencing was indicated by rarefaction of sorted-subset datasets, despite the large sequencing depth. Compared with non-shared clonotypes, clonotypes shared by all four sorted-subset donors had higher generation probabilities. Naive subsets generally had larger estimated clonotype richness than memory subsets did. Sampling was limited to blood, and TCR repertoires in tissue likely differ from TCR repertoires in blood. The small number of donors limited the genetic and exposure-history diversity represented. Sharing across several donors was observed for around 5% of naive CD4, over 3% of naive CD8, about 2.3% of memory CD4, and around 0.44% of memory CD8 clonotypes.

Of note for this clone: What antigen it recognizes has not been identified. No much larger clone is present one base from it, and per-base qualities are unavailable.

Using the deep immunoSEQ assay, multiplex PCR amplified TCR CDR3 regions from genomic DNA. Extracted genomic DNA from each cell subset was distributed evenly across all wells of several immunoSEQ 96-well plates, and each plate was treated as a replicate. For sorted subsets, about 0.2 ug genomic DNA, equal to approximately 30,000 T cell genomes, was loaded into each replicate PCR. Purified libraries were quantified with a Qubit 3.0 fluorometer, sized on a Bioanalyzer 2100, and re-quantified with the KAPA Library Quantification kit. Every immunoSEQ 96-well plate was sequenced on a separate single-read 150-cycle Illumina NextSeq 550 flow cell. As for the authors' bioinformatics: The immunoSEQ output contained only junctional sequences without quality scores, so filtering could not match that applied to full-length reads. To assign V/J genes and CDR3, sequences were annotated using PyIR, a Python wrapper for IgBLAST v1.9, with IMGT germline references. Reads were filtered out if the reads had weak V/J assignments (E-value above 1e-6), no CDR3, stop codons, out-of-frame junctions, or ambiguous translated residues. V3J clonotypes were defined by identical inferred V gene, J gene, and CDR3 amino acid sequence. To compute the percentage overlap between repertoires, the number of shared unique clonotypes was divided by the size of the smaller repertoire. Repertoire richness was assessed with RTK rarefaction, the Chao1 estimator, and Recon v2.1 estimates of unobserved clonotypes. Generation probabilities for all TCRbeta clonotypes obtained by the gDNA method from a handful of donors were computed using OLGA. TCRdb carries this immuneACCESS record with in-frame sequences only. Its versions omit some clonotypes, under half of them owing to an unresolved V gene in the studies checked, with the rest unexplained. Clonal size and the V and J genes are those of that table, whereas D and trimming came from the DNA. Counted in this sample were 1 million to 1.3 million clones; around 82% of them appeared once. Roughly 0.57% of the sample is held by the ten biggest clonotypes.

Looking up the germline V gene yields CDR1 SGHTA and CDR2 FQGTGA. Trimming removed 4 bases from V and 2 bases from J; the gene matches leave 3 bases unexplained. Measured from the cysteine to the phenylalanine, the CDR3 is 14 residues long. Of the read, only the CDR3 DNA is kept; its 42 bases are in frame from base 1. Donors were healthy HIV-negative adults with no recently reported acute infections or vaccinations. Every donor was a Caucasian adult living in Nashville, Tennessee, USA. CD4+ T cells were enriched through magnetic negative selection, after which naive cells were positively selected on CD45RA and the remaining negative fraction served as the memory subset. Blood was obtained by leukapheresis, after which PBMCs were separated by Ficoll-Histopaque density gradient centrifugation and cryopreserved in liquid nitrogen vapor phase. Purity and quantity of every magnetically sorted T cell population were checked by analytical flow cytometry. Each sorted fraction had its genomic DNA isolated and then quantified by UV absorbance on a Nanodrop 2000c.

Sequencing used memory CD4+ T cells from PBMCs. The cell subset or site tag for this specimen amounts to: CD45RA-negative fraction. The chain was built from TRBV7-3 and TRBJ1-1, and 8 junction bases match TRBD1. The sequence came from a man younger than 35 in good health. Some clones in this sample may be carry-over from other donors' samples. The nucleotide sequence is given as TGTGCCAGCAGCTATGGGACAGGAAACACTGAAGCTTTCTTT. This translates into CASSYGTGNTEAFF.